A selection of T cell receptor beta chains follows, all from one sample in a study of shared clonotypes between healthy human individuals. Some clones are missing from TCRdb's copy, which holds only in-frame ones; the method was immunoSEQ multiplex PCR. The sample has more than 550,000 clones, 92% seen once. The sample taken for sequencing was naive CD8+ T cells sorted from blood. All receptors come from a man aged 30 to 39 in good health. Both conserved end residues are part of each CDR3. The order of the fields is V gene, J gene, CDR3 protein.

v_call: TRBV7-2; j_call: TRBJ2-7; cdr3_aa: CASSLAGGFEQYF
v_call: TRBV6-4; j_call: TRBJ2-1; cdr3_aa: CASSDSSGSYNEQFF
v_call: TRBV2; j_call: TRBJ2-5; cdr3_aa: CASSESGTGGSWETQYF
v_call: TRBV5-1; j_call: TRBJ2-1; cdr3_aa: CASSPSGLKNNEQFF
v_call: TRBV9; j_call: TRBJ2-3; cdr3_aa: CASSPRRSTDTQYF
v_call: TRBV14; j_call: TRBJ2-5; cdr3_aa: CASSQADWYRQETQYF
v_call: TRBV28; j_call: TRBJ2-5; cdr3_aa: CASSGTEETQYF
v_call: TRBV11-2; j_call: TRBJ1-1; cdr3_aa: CASSSYPSGNTEAFF
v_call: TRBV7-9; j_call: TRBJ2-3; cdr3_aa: CASSLAQDTQYF
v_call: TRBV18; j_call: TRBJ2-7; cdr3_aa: CASSPEREGRYEQYF
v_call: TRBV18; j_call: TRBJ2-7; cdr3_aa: CASSPFEGTGGGYEQYF
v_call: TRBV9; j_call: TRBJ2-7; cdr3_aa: CASSQTSGRGEQYF
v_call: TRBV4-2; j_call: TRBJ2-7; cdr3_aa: CASSGPGTPSYEQYF
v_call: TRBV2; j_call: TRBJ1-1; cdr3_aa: CASSGLGNTEAFF
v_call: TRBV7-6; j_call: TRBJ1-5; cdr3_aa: CASSLTGLSNQPQHF
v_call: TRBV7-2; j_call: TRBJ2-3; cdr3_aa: CASSSVAGGRTQYF
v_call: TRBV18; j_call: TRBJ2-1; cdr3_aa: CASSPGTAYNEQFF
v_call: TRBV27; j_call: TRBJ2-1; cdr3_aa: CASRGFIRDEQFF
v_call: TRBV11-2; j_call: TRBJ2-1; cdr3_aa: CASSLLAGGHNEQFF
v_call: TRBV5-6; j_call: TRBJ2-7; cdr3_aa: CASSLMGLAAYEQYF
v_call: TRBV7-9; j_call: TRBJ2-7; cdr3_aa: CASSYGGEQYF
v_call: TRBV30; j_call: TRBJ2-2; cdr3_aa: CAWSVLAGYTGELFF
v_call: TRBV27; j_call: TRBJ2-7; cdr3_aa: CASSPGSLGEQYF
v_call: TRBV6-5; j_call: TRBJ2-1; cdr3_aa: CASSYVESSYNEQFF
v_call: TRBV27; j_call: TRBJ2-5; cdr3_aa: CASRAGETQYF
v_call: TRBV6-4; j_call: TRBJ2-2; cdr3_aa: CASTLKANTGELFF
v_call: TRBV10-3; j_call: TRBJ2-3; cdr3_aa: CAISYGLAGERDTQYF
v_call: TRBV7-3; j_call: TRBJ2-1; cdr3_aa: CASSFQGGLSYNEQFF
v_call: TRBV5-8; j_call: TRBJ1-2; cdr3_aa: CASSLTGDYGYTF
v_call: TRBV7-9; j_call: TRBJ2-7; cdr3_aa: CASSLAGRGQHEQYF
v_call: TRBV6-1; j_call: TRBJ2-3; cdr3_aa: CASSESGTRHGVTDTQYF